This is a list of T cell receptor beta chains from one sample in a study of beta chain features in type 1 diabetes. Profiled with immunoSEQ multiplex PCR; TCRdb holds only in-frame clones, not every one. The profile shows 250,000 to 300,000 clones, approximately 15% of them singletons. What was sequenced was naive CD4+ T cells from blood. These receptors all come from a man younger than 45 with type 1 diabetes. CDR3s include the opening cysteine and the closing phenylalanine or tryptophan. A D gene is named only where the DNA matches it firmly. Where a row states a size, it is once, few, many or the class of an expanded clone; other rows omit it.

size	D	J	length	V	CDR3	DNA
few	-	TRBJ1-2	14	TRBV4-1	CASSQAAGNYGYTF	TGCGCCAGCAGCCAAGCGGCAGGGAACTATGGCTACACCTTC
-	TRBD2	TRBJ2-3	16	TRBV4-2	CASSQETSGSPDTQYF	TGTGCCAGCAGCCAAGAGACTAGCGGGAGCCCAGATACGCAGTATTTT
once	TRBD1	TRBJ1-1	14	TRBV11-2	CASSLVNRGAEAFF	TGTGCCAGCAGCTTAGTGAACAGGGGAGCTGAAGCTTTCTTT
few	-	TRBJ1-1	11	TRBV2	CASRNEAGAFF	TGTGCCAGCAGAAATGAGGCGGGAGCTTTCTTT
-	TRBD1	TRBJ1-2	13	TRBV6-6	CASSYRTGDGYTF	TGTGCCAGCAGTTATCGGACAGGGGATGGCTACACCTTC
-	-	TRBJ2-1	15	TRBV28	CASSLGIAESNEQFF	TGTGCCAGCAGCCTTGGGATAGCGGAATCCAATGAGCAGTTCTTC
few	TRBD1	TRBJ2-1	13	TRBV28	CASTQGAYNEQFF	TGTGCCAGCACCCAGGGGGCCTACAATGAGCAGTTCTTC
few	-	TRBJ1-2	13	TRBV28	CASSSPTVRQENF	TGTGCCAGCAGTTCTCCGACCGTACGACAGGAAAACTTC
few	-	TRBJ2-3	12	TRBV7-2	CASSRTADTQYF	TGTGCCAGCAGTCGGACTGCAGATACGCAGTATTTT
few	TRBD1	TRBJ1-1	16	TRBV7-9	CASSFRRQGAGTEAFF	TGTGCCAGCAGCTTTAGAAGACAGGGGGCTGGCACTGAAGCTTTCTTT
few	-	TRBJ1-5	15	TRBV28	CASSRATGGNQPQHF	TGTGCCAGCAGTCGGGCGACCGGGGGGAATCAGCCCCAGCATTTT
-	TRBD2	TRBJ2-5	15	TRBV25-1	CASSELPSGQETQYF	TGTGCCAGCAGTGAATTACCTAGCGGACAAGAGACCCAGTACTTC
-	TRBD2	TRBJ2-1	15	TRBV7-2	CASSHPSGRGNEQFF	TGTGCCAGCAGCCATCCAAGCGGGAGGGGAAATGAGCAGTTCTTC
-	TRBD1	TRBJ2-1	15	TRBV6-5	CASSYSGTGVYEQFF	TGTGCCAGCAGTTACTCGGGGACAGGGGTGTATGAGCAGTTCTTC
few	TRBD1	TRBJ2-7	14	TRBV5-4	CASSLGQDSYEQYF	TGTGCCAGCAGCTTAGGACAGGACTCCTACGAGCAGTACTTC
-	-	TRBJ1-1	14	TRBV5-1	CASSLAGQGAEAFF	TGCGCCAGCAGCTTGGCGGGTCAGGGCGCTGAAGCTTTCTTT
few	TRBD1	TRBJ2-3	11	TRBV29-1	CSVTGGDTQYF	TGCAGCGTGACAGGGGGAGATACGCAGTATTTT
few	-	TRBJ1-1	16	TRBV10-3	CAISESGAGSGTEAFF	TGTGCCATCAGTGAGTCGGGGGCAGGTTCGGGCACTGAAGCTTTCTTT
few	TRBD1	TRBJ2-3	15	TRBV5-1	CASSVTGASTDTQYF	TGCGCCAGCAGCGTTACAGGGGCTAGCACAGATACGCAGTATTTT
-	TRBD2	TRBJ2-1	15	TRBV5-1	CASSLAVSGSNEQFF	TGCGCCAGCAGCTTGGCGGTTAGCGGGAGCAATGAGCAGTTCTTC
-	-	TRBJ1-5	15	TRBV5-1	CASSPTGLTDQPQHF	TGCGCCAGCAGCCCGACAGGTCTGACGGATCAGCCCCAGCATTTT
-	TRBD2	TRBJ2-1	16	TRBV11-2	CASSLKASGRRDEQFF	TGTGCCAGCAGCTTGAAGGCTAGCGGGAGACGAGATGAGCAGTTCTTC
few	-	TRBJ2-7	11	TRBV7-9	CASSLVGEQYF	TGTGCCAGCAGCTTAGTCGGCGAGCAGTACTTC
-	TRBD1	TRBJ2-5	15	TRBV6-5	CASSTQTGGRETQYF	TGTGCCAGCAGTACTCAGACAGGGGGACGGGAGACCCAGTACTTC